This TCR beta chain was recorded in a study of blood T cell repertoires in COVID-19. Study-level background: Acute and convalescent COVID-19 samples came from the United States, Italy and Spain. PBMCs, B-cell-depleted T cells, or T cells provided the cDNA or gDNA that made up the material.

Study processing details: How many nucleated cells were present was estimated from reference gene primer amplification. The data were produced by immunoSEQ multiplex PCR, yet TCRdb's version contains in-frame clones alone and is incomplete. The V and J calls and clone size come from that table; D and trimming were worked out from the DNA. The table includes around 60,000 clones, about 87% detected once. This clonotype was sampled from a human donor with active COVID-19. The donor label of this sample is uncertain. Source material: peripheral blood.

Here the CDR3 DNA reads TGTGCCAGCAGCATCCTACAGGGGAACTATGGCTACACCTTC. Translating it yields CASSILQGNYGYTF. V and J are TRBV7-2 and TRBJ1-2; 7 bases map to TRBD1. Germline V gene data show CDR1 as SGHTA and CDR2 as FQGNSA. This CDR3 comprises 14 residues. With V trimmed by 5 bases and J by 2 bases, 5 bases remained unmatched.